The 21 T cell receptor beta chains listed next were all sequenced from one sample in a study of cytomegalovirus exposure and HLA in healthy donors. The PCR contained 60 Vbeta and 13 Jbeta primers. This table comes from immunoSEQ multiplex PCR, and its TCRdb copy is limited to in-frame clones, with some not included. The table lists about 130,000 clones, around 74% of them singletons. The sequenced sample consisted of PBMCs. These receptors were collected from a male donor in good health and CMV-seronegative.

The V call is TRBV10-3, the J call TRBJ2-7; a weak D match, TRBD1 (5 bases). Trimming shortened V by 5 bases and J by 0 bases, and 8 bases separated the two germline ends. CDR1 ENHRY and CDR2 SYGVKD come from the germline V gene. The CDR3 has 13 amino acids. CDR3 in amino acids: CAISRGDSYEQYF. As DNA, the CDR3 is TGTGCCATCAGTAGGGGCGACTCCTACGAGCAGTACTTC.

This chain uses TRBV7-9 with TRBJ1-4, with TRBD1 as a possible D gene (6 bases). Germline V gene data show CDR1 as SEHNR and CDR2 as FQNEAQ (reference sequence). V lost 1 base, J lost 1 base, and 7 bases lay in between. The CDR3 loop spans 15 amino acids. The DNA for the CDR3 is TGTGCCAGCAGCTTAGGGGACATAACTAATGAAAAACTGTTTTTT. Protein sequence: CASSLGDITNEKLFF.

This clone was observed a few times. This chain uses TRBV30 with TRBJ2-5; 7 bases line up with TRBD2. The CDR3 runs to 14 residues. Germline V gives CDR1 GTSNPN, CDR2 SVGIG (reference sequence). Trimming at V came to 7 bases and at J to 13 bases, leaving 21 bases not matched to a gene. The CDR3 here is CASSPTSTLASGYF. CDR3 DNA sequence: TGTGCCTCGTCACCGACTAGCACACTAGCGAGCGGGTACTTC.

This clone was seen only a few times. J is TRBJ2-7 and V is TRBV4-2; TRBD2 matches at 8 bases. Germline lookup yields CDR1 LGHNA and CDR2 YNFKEQ. The length of the CDR3 is 16 residues. J lost 2 bases, V lost 0 bases, and 6 bases had no gene match. The CDR3 sequence is CASSQDAAGGAYEQYF. Here the CDR3 DNA reads TGTGCCAGCAGCCAAGATGCGGCGGGGGGTGCCTACGAGCAGTACTTC.

V and J are TRBV4-3 and TRBJ1-2; possibly TRBD1 for D (6 bases). Looked up from germline, CDR1 is LGHNA and CDR2 is YSLEER. V was cut by 0 bases and J by 7 bases, with 12 bases left in between. The CDR3 is made up of 14 amino acids. The CDR3 nucleotides read TGCGCCAGCAGCCAAGATAGGGGGGGTGGTGGCTACACCTTC. Translated: CASSQDRGGGGYTF.

The rearrangement links TRBV5-1 to TRBJ1-6, with TRBD1 as a possible D gene (5 bases). CDR1 is SGHRS and CDR2 is YFSETQ in the germline V gene. The CDR3 runs 15 residues. V was clipped by 5 bases and J by 8 bases, with 17 bases between them. As DNA, the CDR3 is TGCGCCAGCAGTGGGGACTCAAGTTCGGATTCACCCCTCCACTTT. Its translation is CASSGDSSSDSPLHF. The whole variable domain, remainder taken from reference TRBV5-1 and TRBJ1-6, is KAGVTQTPRYLIKTRGQQVTLSCSPISGHRSVSWYQQTPGQGLQFLFEYFSETQRNKGNFPGRFSGRQFSNSRSEMNVSTLELGDSALYLCASSGDSSSDSPLHFGNGTRLTVT.

This clone was observed a single time. The chain is built from TRBV15 and TRBJ2-5; D gene uncertain. Germline V gene lookup returns CDR1 LNHNV and CDR2 YYDKDF (reference sequence). V was pared by 1 base and J by 1 base, with 7 bases between. The CDR3 extends over 14 amino acids. Here the CDR3 DNA reads TGTGCCACCAGCAGAGCAGGTTCCCAAGAGACCCAGTACTTC. It specifies CATSRAGSQETQYF.

V is TRBV5-1 and J is TRBJ2-3; possibly TRBD1 for D (6 bases). This CDR3 has 15 amino acids. Trimming removed 2 bases from V and 0 bases from J, with 10 bases in between. The germline V gene has CDR1 SGHRS and CDR2 YFSETQ. Here the CDR3 reads CASSFPGTSTDTQYF. The DNA of the CDR3 is TGCGCCAGCAGCTTCCCCGGGACAAGCACAGATACGCAGTATTTT.

This clone has only one observation. V is TRBV6-6 and J is TRBJ2-5, with 8 nucleotides matching TRBD2. The V and J ends lost 10 bases and 1 base, in that order; junction bases with no gene match: 8. The V gene's germline CDR1 is MNHNY and CDR2 SVGAGI (reference sequence). This CDR3 is built from 14 residues. The CDR3 DNA sequence: TGTGCCACCCGTCGAAGCGGGGGCCAAGAGACCCAGTACTTC. Protein: CATRRSGGQETQYF.

V usage is TRBV15 and J usage is TRBJ2-1; possibly TRBD2 for D (5 bases). Germline CDR1 is LNHNV and CDR2 is YYDKDF (reference sequence). This CDR3 spans 15 amino acids. V lost 3 bases and J lost 4, with 13 bases in between. The CDR3 protein is CATSSAGELYNEQFF. The CDR3 nucleotides read TGTGCCACCAGCAGTGCTGGGGAGCTTTACAATGAGCAGTTCTTC.

The chain has TRBV27 and TRBJ2-7; unclear D gene. CDR1 is MNHEY and CDR2 is SMNVEV in the germline V gene (reference sequence). Trimming took 4 bases from V and 0 from J, leaving 7 bases between them. The CDR3 sequence is 13 residues long. CDR3 amino acids: CASSSGSSYEQYF. CDR3 bases: TGTGCCAGCAGTTCCGGGTCCTCCTACGAGCAGTACTTC.

The V gene is TRBV27, the J gene TRBJ1-3, with D tentatively TRBD1 (5 bases). V lost 5 bases and J lost 4, with 9 bases in between. From germline, CDR1 is MNHEY and CDR2 SMNVEV (reference sequence). CDR3 length: 13 amino acids. The CDR3 reads CASSRTQGNTIYF. In DNA, the CDR3 is TGTGCCAGCAGTCGGACACAAGGAAACACCATATATTTT.

Of note for this clone: The identical CDR3 is also encoded by other nucleotide sequences in the sample. The chain is built from TRBV5-8 and TRBJ1-5, with 9 bases matching TRBD1. Germline V gene lookup returns CDR1 SGHTS and CDR2 YDEGEE. The CDR3 runs to 14 residues. V dropped 0 bases and J dropped 6; count of bases not matched to a gene: 1. The CDR3 sequence: CASSLGQGGQPQHF. CDR3 DNA sequence: TGTGCCAGCAGCTTGGGACAGGGGGGTCAGCCCCAGCATTTT.

The chain couples TRBV11-1 to TRBJ2-1; TRBD2 matches at 13 bases. J gave up 7 bases and V 4 bases, and 4 bases lay outside the gene matches. The germline V gene encodes CDR1 SGHAT and CDR2 FQDESV (reference sequence). This CDR3 has 15 amino acids. CDR3 DNA: TGTGCCAGCAGCTGGACTAGCGGGGGAGGAAATGAGCAGTTCTTC. This translates into CASSWTSGGGNEQFF.

A note on this clone: The same CDR3 can be traced to other DNA sequences in this sample. The chain combines TRBV5-4 with TRBJ1-6; D not certain. V lost 4 bases to trimming and J lost 8 bases, with 10 bases between them. Germline loops: CDR1 SGHNT, CDR2 YYREEE (reference sequence). The CDR3 is made up of 13 amino acids. The CDR3, as DNA: TGTGCCAGCAGCCGTGAGCGGGATTCACCCCTCCACTTT. Protein: CASSRERDSPLHF.

The CDR3: CARSGGTFARETQYF. The CDR3, as DNA: TGTGCCAGAAGCGGCGGGACCTTTGCCCGGGAGACCCAGTACTTC. The chain employs TRBV5-3 and TRBJ2-5, with D perhaps matching TRBD2 (6 bases). TRBV5-3 falls under the ORF class, with uncertain function. The V and J ends lost 4 bases and 5 bases respectively, with 18 bases between them. There are 15 residues in the CDR3.

This clone was counted only a few times. The V and J genes are TRBV2 and TRBJ2-3; 9 bases align to TRBD1. The CDR3 covers 18 residues. With 6 bases clipped from V and 0 bases from J, the junction kept 13 bases outside the gene matches. The germline CDR1 and CDR2 sequences are SNHLY and FYNNEI. The CDR3 coding sequence is TGTGCCAGCAGACTGGGGCTATTTACAGGGGGCAGCACAGATACGCAGTATTTT. It yields the protein CASRLGLFTGGSTDTQYF.

The chain links TRBV29-1 to TRBJ1-2; D is undetermined. The CDR3 contains 15 residues. V gave up 7 bases and J gave up 0 bases, with 18 bases separating them. Germline values: CDR1 SQVTM, CDR2 ANQGSEA. The CDR3 reads CSASGSLNSNYGYTF. The CDR3 coding sequence is TGCAGCGCTTCCGGGTCCTTAAACTCTAACTATGGCTACACCTTC. The variable domain in full, with the rest retrieved from reference TRBV29-1 and TRBJ1-2, is SAVISQKPSRDICQRGTSLTIQCQVDSQVTMMFWYRQQPGQSLTLIATANQGSEATYESGFVIDKFPISRPNLTFSTLTVSNMSPEDSSIYLCSASGSLNSNYGYTFGSGTRLTVV.

The chain links TRBV6-1 to TRBJ2-2, with 7 bases lining up with TRBD2. The CDR3 contains 16 residues. Germline-derived CDR1 and CDR2 are MNHNS and SASEGT. The trim removed 1 base at V and 3 bases at J, leaving 5 bases unmatched. The CDR3: CASSEGSGVYTGELFF. The DNA for the CDR3 is TGTGCCAGCAGTGAAGGAAGCGGGGTGTACACCGGGGAGCTGTTTTTT.

This clone was observed a few times. The chain links TRBV6-1 to TRBJ1-6; a weak D match, TRBD1 (6 bases). The V gene lost 5 bases and the J gene lost 7 bases, with 12 bases spanning the gap. Looked up from germline, CDR1 is MNHNS and CDR2 is SASEGT. This CDR3 spans 14 amino acids. CDR3 nucleotides: TGTGCCAGCAGTAGGACAGAACCGAATTCACCCCTCCACTTT. It is translated as CASSRTEPNSPLHF.

In its sample, this clone was seen once. The chain employs TRBV7-6 and TRBJ2-7; 8 positions agree with TRBD2. Germline loops: CDR1 SGHVS, CDR2 FNYEAQ. Unmatched junction bases numbered 5, after V lost 4 bases and J lost 3 bases. The CDR3 contains 14 residues. The CDR3 region is CASSSGGPIYEQYF. In DNA, the CDR3 is TGTGCCAGCAGCTCGGGGGGGCCTATCTACGAGCAGTACTTC.